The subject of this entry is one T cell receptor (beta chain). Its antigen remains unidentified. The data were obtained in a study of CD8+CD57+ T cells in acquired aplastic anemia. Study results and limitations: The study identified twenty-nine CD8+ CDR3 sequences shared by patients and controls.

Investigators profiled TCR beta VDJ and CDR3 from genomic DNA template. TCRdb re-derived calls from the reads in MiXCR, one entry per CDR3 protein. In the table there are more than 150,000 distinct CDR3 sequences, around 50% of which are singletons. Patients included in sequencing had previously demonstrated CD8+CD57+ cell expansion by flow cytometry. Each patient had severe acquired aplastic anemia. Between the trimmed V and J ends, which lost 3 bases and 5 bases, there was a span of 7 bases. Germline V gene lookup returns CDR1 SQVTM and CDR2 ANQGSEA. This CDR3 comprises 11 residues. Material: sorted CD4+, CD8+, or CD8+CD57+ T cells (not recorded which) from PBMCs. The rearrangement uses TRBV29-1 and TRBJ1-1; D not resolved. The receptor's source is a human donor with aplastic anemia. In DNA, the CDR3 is TGCAGCGTTGAGACGTCAACTGAAGCTTTCTTT. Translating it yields CSVETSTEAFF. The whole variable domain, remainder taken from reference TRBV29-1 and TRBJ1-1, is SAVISQKPSRDICQRGTSLTIQCQVDSQVTMMFWYRQQPGQSLTLIATANQGSEATYESGFVIDKFPISRPNLTFSTLTVSNMSPEDSSIYLCSVETSTEAFFGQGTRLTVV.